This TCR beta chain was identified in a study of cytotoxic CD8 clonotypes in ibrutinib-treated CLL. Study-wide points: Baseline levels were approached again at progression, after clonality had risen at ibrutinib response.

CDR1 SGHRS and CDR2 YFSETQ come from the germline V gene. Between the trimmed V and J ends, which lost 0 bases and 3 bases, there was a span of 9 bases. CDR3 size: 14 residues. A 1 in 200,000 to 1 in 1 million T cell depth was the sequencing target. Measured with immunoSEQ multiplex PCR; TCRdb has only the in-frame clones, and not every one. The data show roughly 53,000 clones, roughly 54% seen once. In the case of this clone: Antigen specificity is unknown.

The sequences come from PBMCs, collected at disease progression, from a patient treated with ibrutinib. The clonotype comes from a human donor with chronic lymphocytic leukemia. J is TRBJ1-2 and V is TRBV5-1, with D maybe TRBD1 (5 bases). The CDR3 sequence: CASSLVGGDYGYTF. DNA of the CDR3: TGCGCCAGCAGCTTGGTCGGGGGAGACTATGGCTACACCTTC.